The 26 T cell receptor beta chains below were found in one sample sequenced in a study of T cell responses to AZD1222 COVID-19 vaccine. Clones were read by immunoSEQ multiplex PCR, and TCRdb kept only the in-frame ones, dropping some. Of roughly 200,000 clones listed, 85% to 95% are singletons. The sample consisted of peripheral blood, taken 28 days after the second dose of the MenACWY control vaccine. The receptors were sampled from an adult who received the MenACWY meningococcal vaccine as a control.

The V and J genes are TRBV6-4 and TRBJ1-1; no firm D call. Trimming left V 6 bases short and J 0 bases short, with 11 bases between. The V gene's germline CDR1 is MRHNA and CDR2 SNTAGT. The CDR3 length is 14 residues. This CDR3 is CASRDTGMNTEAFF. CDR3 nucleotides: TGTGCCAGCAGAGATACCGGGATGAACACTGAAGCTTTCTTT.

The genes are TRBV19 and TRBJ1-1, with TRBD1 matching 7 bases. Germline values: CDR1 LNHDA, CDR2 SQIVND (reference sequence). V was clipped by 5 bases and J by 5 bases; unmatched bases: 8. The CDR3 is 14 amino acids. CDR3 sequence: CASSPGGPGTEAFF. DNA of the CDR3: TGTGCCAGTAGTCCAGGGGGTCCGGGGACTGAAGCTTTCTTT.

V is TRBV28 and J is TRBJ2-7, with unresolved D. This CDR3 comprises 12 residues. Germline-derived CDR1 and CDR2 are MDHEN and SYDVKM. V dropped 3 bases and J dropped 7 bases, with 10 bases sitting between them. The CDR3 spells CASSFFGREQYF. For the CDR3, the DNA is TGTGCCAGCAGTTTTTTCGGGCGTGAGCAGTACTTC.

V usage is TRBV18 and J usage is TRBJ1-2; a possible D gene is TRBD1 (6 bases). V lost 5 bases and J lost 8, with 12 bases in between. The CDR3 has 12 residues. The V gene's germline CDR1 is KGHSH and CDR2 LQKENI. The CDR3 sequence: CASSSNRDGYTF. CDR3 sequence (DNA): TGTGCCAGCTCATCGAACAGGGACGGCTACACCTTC.

The V and J genes are TRBV7-3 and TRBJ1-2; TRBD1 is a possible D gene (6 bases). This CDR3 contains 15 residues. Trimming stripped 5 bases from V and 3 bases from J, with 16 bases between. The germline gives CDR1 SGHTA, CDR2 FQGTGA. This CDR3 is CASSRTRTDYYGYTF. The DNA for the CDR3 is TGTGCCAGCAGCCGTACCCGGACAGACTACTATGGCTACACCTTC.

V gene TRBV6-2 or TRBV6-3 combines with J gene TRBJ1-2; tentative D call: TRBD1 (6 bases). The CDR3 extends over 13 amino acids. Germline V gene sequence: CDR1 MNHEY, CDR2 SVGEGT. Trimming removed 0 bases at V and 8 bases at J, with 10 bases between. The CDR3 sequence: CASSYSLQGGYTF. The CDR3 DNA reads as TGTGCCAGCAGTTACTCTTTGCAGGGGGGCTACACCTTC.

CDR3 bases: TGCAGTGCTAGTTCTGGTAGCGTCCCCCAAGAGACCCAGTACTTC. This translates into CSASSGSVPQETQYF. The chain recombines TRBV20-1 with TRBJ2-5; D perhaps matches TRBD2 (5 bases). V gave up 3 bases and J gave up 1 base, with 15 bases separating them. Per germline, CDR1 DFQATT and CDR2 SNEGSKA (reference sequence). This CDR3 is 15 amino acids long.

The CDR3 DNA reads as TGTGCCAGCAGCCATGGGGCCGTCCCTAGCAATCAGCCCCAGCATTTT. Translation gives CASSHGAVPSNQPQHF. This chain uses TRBV14 with TRBJ1-5; D is perhaps TRBD1 (5 bases). CDR1 SGHDN and CDR2 FVKESK come from the germline V gene. The CDR3 spans 16 residues. Trimming removed 3 bases from V and 0 bases from J, with 12 bases in between. Based on the CDR3 plus reference TRBV14 and TRBJ1-5, the full variable domain is EAGVTQFPSHSVIEKGQTVTLRCDPISGHDNLYWYRRVMGKEIKFLLHFVKESKQDESGMPNNRFLAERTGGTYSTLKVQPAELEDSGVYFCASSHGAVPSNQPQHFGDGTRLSIL.

The V call is TRBV12-3 or TRBV12-4, the J call TRBJ1-2; D gene ambiguous. The V and J ends lost 6 bases and 2 bases respectively, with 7 bases between them. The CDR3 is 12 amino acids. In DNA form, the CDR3 reads TGTGCCAGCAGCAGCCAGAACTATGGCTACACCTTC. Its protein product is CASSSQNYGYTF.

This clone was seen a single time. The chain uses TRBV11-2 and TRBJ2-1; D uncertain. The CDR3 has 12 amino acids. The V gene lost 3 bases and the J gene lost 9 bases, with 9 bases spanning the gap. CDR1 is SGHAT, CDR2 FQNNGV, per germline. The CDR3 loop is CASSFLVIEQFF. CDR3 sequence (DNA): TGTGCCAGCAGCTTTCTAGTGATTGAGCAGTTCTTC.

This sequence joins TRBV7-2 and TRBJ2-4; 10 bases map to TRBD1. This CDR3 contains 13 residues. Germline CDR1 is SGHTA and CDR2 is FQGNSA. The trim removed 3 bases at V and 8 bases at J, leaving 1 base unmatched. CDR3 protein: CASSLTGGHIQYF. The CDR3 bases are TGTGCCAGCAGCTTGACAGGGGGCCACATTCAGTACTTC.

The genes are TRBV15 and TRBJ2-1; the D gene is possibly TRBD2 (5 bases). CDR3 length: 15 amino acids. V was cut by 5 bases and J by 1 base, with 12 bases left in between. Germline V gene lookup returns CDR1 LNHNV and CDR2 YYDKDF (reference sequence). This CDR3 is CATSPARASYNEQFF. CDR3 sequence (DNA): TGTGCCACCAGCCCTGCGAGGGCGTCCTACAATGAGCAGTTCTTC.

This chain links TRBV7-2 with TRBJ2-5; D is possibly TRBD2 (6 bases). The germline V gene has CDR1 SGHTA and CDR2 FQGNSA. V was clipped by 3 bases and J by 5 bases, with 13 bases between them. The CDR3 covers 14 residues. This CDR3 is CASSFLASSETQYF. CDR3 nucleotide sequence: TGTGCCAGCAGCTTCCTAGCGTCGTCCGAGACCCAGTACTTC.

This clone has only one observation. The gene calls are TRBV7-2 and TRBJ2-5; 9 positions match TRBD1. V gave up 2 bases and J gave up 5 bases; unmatched junction bases: 12. The germline V gene encodes CDR1 SGHTA and CDR2 FQGNSA. The CDR3 length is 17 residues. The CDR3 DNA sequence: TGTGCCAGCAGCTTAAGACGGACAGGGGTGTTGGGGGAGACCCAGTACTTC. It is translated as CASSLRRTGVLGETQYF. Filled out from reference TRBV7-2 and TRBJ2-5, the complete variable domain reads GAGVSQSPSNKVTEKGKDVELRCDPISGHTALYWYRQSLGQGLEFLIYFQGNSAPDKSGLPSDRFSAERTGGSVSTLTIQRTQQEDSAVYLCASSLRRTGVLGETQYFGPGTRLLVL.

This chain uses TRBV5-1 with TRBJ1-4; D not certain. Between the trimmed V and J ends, which lost 6 bases and 7 bases, there was a span of 16 bases. The CDR3 is made up of 14 amino acids. The V gene's germline CDR1 is SGHRS and CDR2 YFSETQ. CDR3 sequence: CASNDGRLGEKLFF. CDR3 in DNA: TGCGCCAGCAACGACGGGCGTCTAGGTGAAAAACTGTTTTTT.

The CDR3 region has the DNA TGTGCCAGCAGCAGATTAACAGGGGCCCCCTACGAGCAGTACTTC. Protein sequence: CASSRLTGAPYEQYF. The rearrangement uses TRBV5-8 and TRBJ2-7; 7 bases are a match to TRBD1. Trimming took 4 bases from V and 2 from J; bases not matched to a gene: 9. Germline V gene lookup returns CDR1 SGHTS and CDR2 YDEGEE. There are 15 residues in the CDR3.

The V gene is TRBV19, the J gene TRBJ1-1, with D possibly being TRBD1 (6 bases). CDR1 and CDR2 from the germline V gene are LNHDA and SQIVND (reference sequence). The length of the CDR3 is 13 residues. Between the trimmed V and J ends, which lost 0 bases and 4 bases, there was a span of 6 bases. The CDR3 reads CASSIEGGTEAFF. CDR3 DNA: TGTGCCAGTAGTATAGAAGGGGGCACTGAAGCTTTCTTT.

This clone is a singleton in its sample. The chain joins TRBV6-2 or TRBV6-3 to TRBJ2-3; 9 positions agree with TRBD2. This CDR3 comprises 15 residues. The germline V gene has CDR1 MNHEY and CDR2 SVGEGT. V lost 5 bases and J lost 0; bases outside the gene matches: 3. CDR3 sequence reads: CASSLAGYSTDTQYF. Here the CDR3 DNA reads TGTGCCAGCAGTCTAGCGGGGTACAGCACAGATACGCAGTATTTT.

This sequence joins TRBV2 and TRBJ2-1; D is ambiguous. The CDR3 consists of 14 residues. CDR1 and CDR2 (germline): SNHLY, FYNNEI. V was clipped by 2 bases and J by 3 bases, with 8 bases between them. CDR3 sequence: CASSERTVYNEQFF. Written as DNA, the CDR3 is TGTGCCAGCAGTGAACGGACGGTCTACAATGAGCAGTTCTTC.

The J gene is TRBJ1-1, the V gene TRBV7-6; D ambiguous. The V end lost 1 base, the J end lost 11 bases, and 14 bases lay between the germline ends. This CDR3 is 13 amino acids long. Per the germline V gene, CDR1 is SGHVS and CDR2 is FNYEAQ. The CDR3 spells CASSLGQHSWAFF. The CDR3 DNA is TGTGCCAGCAGCTTAGGCCAGCACTCCTGGGCTTTCTTT.

The chain carries TRBV6-4 and TRBJ1-2; 7 bases agree with TRBD1. V shed 5 bases, J shed 8 bases, and the junction held 11 bases outside the gene matches. CDR3 length: 14 residues. Germline V CDR1 and CDR2: MRHNA, SNTAGT. The CDR3 DNA follows: TGTGCCAGCAGTCGGGACAGCTCCCTATCCGGCTACACCTTC. This translates into CASSRDSSLSGYTF.

This chain uses TRBV9 with TRBJ2-3; a possible D gene is TRBD2 (6 bases). With 0 bases removed from V and 2 bases from J, the gap between germline ends came to 13 bases. In germline, CDR1 is SGDLS, CDR2 YYNGEE. This CDR3 is built from 16 residues. The CDR3: CASSVGDSDLTDTQYF. Here the CDR3 DNA reads TGTGCCAGCAGCGTAGGGGACTCAGACCTCACAGATACGCAGTATTTT.

The chain couples TRBV7-9 to TRBJ2-5, with 7 bases lining up with TRBD2. Trimming removed 5 bases from V and 5 bases from J; junction bases left unmatched: 11. CDR1 and CDR2 from the germline V gene are SEHNR and FQNEAQ (reference sequence). The CDR3 extends over 15 amino acids. DNA of the CDR3: TGTGCCAGCAGCCAAGTATTGCGGGGGTGGGAGACCCAGTACTTC. This codes for CASSQVLRGWETQYF.

The chain combines TRBV18 with TRBJ2-2; possibly TRBD1 for D (5 bases). V dropped 3 bases and J dropped 4 bases, with 9 bases sitting between them. Germline V gene data show CDR1 as KGHSH and CDR2 as LQKENI. The length of the CDR3 is 14 residues. The CDR3 region is CASSPRQSTGELFF. DNA of the CDR3: TGTGCCAGCTCACCGCGACAGTCCACCGGGGAGCTGTTTTTT.

This chain joins TRBV10-1 and TRBJ2-5; D gene ambiguous. Between the trimmed V and J ends, which lost 4 bases and 4 bases, there was a span of 4 bases. Germline V gives CDR1 WNHNN, CDR2 SYGVQD (reference sequence). The CDR3 totals 11 residues. This chain's CDR3 is CASSVGETQYF. CDR3 nucleotides: TGCGCCAGCAGTGTCGGAGAGACCCAGTACTTC.

J is TRBJ1-5 and V is TRBV15; 9 bases fit TRBD1. The ends lost 3 bases at V and 5 bases at J; junction bases unmatched: 14. CDR1 is LNHNV and CDR2 is YYDKDF in the germline V gene (reference sequence). The CDR3 is made up of 18 amino acids. This CDR3 reads CATSRGGTGPIGYQPQHF. In DNA, the CDR3 is TGTGCCACCAGCAGGGGAGGGACAGGGCCTATTGGTTATCAGCCCCAGCATTTT.